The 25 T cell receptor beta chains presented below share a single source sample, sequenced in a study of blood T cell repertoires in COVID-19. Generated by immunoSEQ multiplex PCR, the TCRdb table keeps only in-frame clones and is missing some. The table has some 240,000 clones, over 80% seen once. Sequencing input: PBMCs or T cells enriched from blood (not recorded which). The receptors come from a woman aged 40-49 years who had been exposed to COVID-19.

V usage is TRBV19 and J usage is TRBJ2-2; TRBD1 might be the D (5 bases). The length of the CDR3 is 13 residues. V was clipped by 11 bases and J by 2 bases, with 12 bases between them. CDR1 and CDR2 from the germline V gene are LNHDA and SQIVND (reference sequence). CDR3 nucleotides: TGTGCCTCAAGCTGGGGCAACACCGGGGAGCTGTTTTTT. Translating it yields CASSWGNTGELFF.

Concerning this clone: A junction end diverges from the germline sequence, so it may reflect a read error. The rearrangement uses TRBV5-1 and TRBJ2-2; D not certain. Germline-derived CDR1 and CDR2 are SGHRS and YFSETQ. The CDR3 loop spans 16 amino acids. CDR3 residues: CASSFLTGSNTGELFF. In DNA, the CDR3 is TGTGCCAGCAGCTTTCTAACCGGGTCGAACACCGGGGAGCTGTTTTTT.

The DNA of the CDR3 is TGCAGTGCTAGTCCTAGGCGAGCAAACATTCAGTACTTC. Residues: CSASPRRANIQYF. The V gene is TRBV20-1, the J gene TRBJ2-4, with D hard to call. The CDR3 is 13 amino acids. In germline, CDR1 is DFQATT, CDR2 SNEGSKA (reference sequence). Trimming took off 3 bases at V and 6 bases at J, with 12 bases between the two ends.

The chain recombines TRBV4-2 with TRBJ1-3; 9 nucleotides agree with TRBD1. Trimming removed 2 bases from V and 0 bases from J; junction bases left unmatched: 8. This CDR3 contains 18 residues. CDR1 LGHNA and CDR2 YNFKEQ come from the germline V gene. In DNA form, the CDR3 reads TGTGCCAGCAGCCAACGGGACAGGGCAAACCGCTCTGGAAACACCATATATTTT. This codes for CASSQRDRANRSGNTIYF.

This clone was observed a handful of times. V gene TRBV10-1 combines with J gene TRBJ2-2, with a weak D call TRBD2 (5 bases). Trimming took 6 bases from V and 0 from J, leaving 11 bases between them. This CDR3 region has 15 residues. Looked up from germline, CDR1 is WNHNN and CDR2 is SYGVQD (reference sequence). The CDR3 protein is CASRKRESNTGELFF. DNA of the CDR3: TGCGCCAGCAGAAAGAGGGAATCGAACACCGGGGAGCTGTTTTTT.

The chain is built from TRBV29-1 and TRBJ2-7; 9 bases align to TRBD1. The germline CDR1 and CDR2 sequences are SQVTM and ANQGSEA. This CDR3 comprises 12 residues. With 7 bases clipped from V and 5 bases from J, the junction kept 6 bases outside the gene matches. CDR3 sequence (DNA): TGCAGCGCTGGGACAGGGCGGGACGAGCAGTACTTC. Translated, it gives CSAGTGRDEQYF.

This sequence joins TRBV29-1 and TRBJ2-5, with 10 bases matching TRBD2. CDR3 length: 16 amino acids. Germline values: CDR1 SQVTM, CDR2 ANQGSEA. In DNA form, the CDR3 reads TGCGGCAACTTGGGCTCTAGCGGGGGCCTGCAAGAGACCCAGTACTTC. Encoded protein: CGNLGSSGGLQETQYF. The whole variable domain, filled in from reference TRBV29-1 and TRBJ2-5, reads SAVISQKPSRDICQRGTSLTIQCQVDSQVTMMFWYRQQPGQSLTLIATANQGSEATYESGFVIDKFPISRPNLTFSTLTVSNMSPEDSSIYLCGNLGSSGGLQETQYFGPGTRLLVL.

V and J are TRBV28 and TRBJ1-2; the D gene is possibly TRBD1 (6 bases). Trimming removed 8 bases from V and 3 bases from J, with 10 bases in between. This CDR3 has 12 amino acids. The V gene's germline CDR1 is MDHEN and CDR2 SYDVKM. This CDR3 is CASATGYYGYTF. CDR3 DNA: TGTGCCAGCGCCACAGGGTACTATGGCTACACCTTC.

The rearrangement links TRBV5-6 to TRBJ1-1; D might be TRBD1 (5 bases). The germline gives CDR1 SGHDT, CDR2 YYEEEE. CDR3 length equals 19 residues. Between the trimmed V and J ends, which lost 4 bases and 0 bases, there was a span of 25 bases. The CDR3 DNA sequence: TGTGCCAGCAGCCCACGGCTTCGTCTTTGGGGCCAGGTGAACACTGAAGCTTTCTTT. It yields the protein CASSPRLRLWGQVNTEAFF. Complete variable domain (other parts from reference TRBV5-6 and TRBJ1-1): DAGVTQSPTHLIKTRGQQVTLRCSPKSGHDTVSWYQQALGQGPQFIFQYYEEEERQRGNFPDRFSGHQFPNYSSELNVNALLLGDSALYLCASSPRLRLWGQVNTEAFFGQGTRLTVV.

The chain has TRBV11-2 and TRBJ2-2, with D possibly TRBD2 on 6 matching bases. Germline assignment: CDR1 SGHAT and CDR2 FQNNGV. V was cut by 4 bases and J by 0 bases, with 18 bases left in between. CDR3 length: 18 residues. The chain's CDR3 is CASSSKNIAVTNTGELFF. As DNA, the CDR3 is TGTGCCAGCAGCTCCAAAAACATAGCGGTTACGAACACCGGGGAGCTGTTTTTT. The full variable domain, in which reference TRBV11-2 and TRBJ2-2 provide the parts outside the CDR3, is EAGVAQSPRYKIIEKRQSVAFWCNPISGHATLYWYQQILGQGPKLLIQFQNNGVVDDSQLPKDRFSAERLKGVDSTLKIQPAKLEDSAVYLCASSSKNIAVTNTGELFFGEGSRLTVL.

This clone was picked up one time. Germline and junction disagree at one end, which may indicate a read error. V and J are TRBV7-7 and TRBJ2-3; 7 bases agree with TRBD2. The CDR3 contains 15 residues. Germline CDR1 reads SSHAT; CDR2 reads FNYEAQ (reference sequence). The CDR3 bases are TGTGCTAGCAGCCCAAAGGCGGGAGGCACAGATACGCAGTATTTT. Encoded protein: CASSPKAGGTDTQYF.

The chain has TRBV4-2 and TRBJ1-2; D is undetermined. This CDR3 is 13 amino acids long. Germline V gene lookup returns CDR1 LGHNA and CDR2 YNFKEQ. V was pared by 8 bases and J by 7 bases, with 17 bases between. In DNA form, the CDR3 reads TGTGCCAGCGAGGGAAATAAGGCTTTTGGCTACACCTTC. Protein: CASEGNKAFGYTF.

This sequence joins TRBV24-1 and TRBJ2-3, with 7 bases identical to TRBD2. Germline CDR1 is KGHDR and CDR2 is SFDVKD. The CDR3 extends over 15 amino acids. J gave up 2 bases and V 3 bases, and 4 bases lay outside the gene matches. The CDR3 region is CATSDRSGNTDTQYF. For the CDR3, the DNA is TGTGCCACCAGTGATAGAAGCGGGAACACAGATACGCAGTATTTT.

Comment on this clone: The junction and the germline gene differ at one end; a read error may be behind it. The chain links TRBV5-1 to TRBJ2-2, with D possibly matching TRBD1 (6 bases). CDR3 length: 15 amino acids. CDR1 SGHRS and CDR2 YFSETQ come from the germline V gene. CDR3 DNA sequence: TGTGCCAGCAGCTCAGGGGACACAAACACCGGGGAGCTGTTTTTT. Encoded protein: CASSSGDTNTGELFF. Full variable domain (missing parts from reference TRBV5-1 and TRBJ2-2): KAGVTQTPRYLIKTRGQQVTLSCSPISGHRSVSWYQQTPGQGLQFLFEYFSETQRNKGNFPGRFSGRQFSNSRSEMNVSTLELGDSALYLCASSSGDTNTGELFFGEGSRLTVL.

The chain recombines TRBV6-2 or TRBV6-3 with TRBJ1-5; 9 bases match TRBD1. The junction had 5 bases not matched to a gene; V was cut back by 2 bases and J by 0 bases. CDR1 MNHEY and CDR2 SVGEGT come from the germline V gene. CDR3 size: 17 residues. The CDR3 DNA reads TGTGCCAGCAGTTACCAGCGACAGGGGGGTAGCAATCAGCCCCAGCATTTT. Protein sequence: CASSYQRQGGSNQPQHF.

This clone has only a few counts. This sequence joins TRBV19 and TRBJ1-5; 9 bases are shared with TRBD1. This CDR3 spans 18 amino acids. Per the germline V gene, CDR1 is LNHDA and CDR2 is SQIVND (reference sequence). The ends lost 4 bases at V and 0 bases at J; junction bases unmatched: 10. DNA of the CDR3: TGTGCCAGTAGTAAACGCCGGGACAGGGCCTATAGCAATCAGCCCCAGCATTTT. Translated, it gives CASSKRRDRAYSNQPQHF.

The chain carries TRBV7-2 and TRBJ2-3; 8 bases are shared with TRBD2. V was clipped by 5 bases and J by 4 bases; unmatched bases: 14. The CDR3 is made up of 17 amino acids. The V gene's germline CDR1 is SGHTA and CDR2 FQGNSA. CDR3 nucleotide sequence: TGTGCCAGCAGCGTCGGGCCTAGCGGGCCTAGGGCAGATACGCAGTATTTT. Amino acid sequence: CASSVGPSGPRADTQYF.

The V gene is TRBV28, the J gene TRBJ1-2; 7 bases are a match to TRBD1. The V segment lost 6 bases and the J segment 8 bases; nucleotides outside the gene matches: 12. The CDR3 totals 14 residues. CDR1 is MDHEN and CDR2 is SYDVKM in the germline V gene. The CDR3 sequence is CASSPTGAFGGYTF. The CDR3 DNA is TGTGCCAGCAGCCCTACAGGGGCCTTTGGGGGCTACACCTTC.

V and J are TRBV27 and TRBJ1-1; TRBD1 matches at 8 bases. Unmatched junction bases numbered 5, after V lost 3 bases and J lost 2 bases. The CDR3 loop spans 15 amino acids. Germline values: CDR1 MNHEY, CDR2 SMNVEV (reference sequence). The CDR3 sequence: CASSFSGGRNTEAFF. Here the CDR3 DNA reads TGTGCCAGCAGTTTCTCAGGGGGCAGAAACACTGAAGCTTTCTTT.

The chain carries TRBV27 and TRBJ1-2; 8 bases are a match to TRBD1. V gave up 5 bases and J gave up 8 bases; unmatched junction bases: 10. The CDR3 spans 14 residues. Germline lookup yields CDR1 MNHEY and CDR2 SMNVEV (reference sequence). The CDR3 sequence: CASSGTGGARGYTF. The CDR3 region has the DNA TGTGCCAGCAGTGGGACAGGAGGGGCGCGGGGCTACACCTTC.

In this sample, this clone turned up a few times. CDR3 nucleotide sequence: TGTGCCTGGAGTCGGCAGGGTGGTTCACCCCTCCACTTT. Its translation: CAWSRQGGSPLHF. The gene calls are TRBV30 and TRBJ1-6; D may be TRBD1 (5 bases). V was clipped by 2 bases and J by 9 bases, with 11 bases between them. CDR3 size: 13 residues. Germline values: CDR1 GTSNPN, CDR2 SVGIG (reference sequence).

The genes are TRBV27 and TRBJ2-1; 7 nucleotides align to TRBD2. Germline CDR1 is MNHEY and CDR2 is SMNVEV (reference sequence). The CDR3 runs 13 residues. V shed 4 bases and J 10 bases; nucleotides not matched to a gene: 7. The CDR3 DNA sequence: TGTGCCAGCAGTTCTGTCGGGGGGTACGAGCAGTTCTTC. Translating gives CASSSVGGYEQFF.

The CDR3, as DNA: TGCAGCGTTGAAGACTACCCCGGGGGTATTGACCAGTACTTC. Translating gives CSVEDYPGGIDQYF. The genes are TRBV29-1 and TRBJ2-5; D perhaps matches TRBD2 (6 bases). V was cut by 0 bases and J by 10 bases, with 18 bases left in between. This CDR3 contains 14 residues. Germline CDR1 is SQVTM and CDR2 is ANQGSEA. The full variable domain, its missing parts supplied by reference TRBV29-1 and TRBJ2-5, is SAVISQKPSRDICQRGTSLTIQCQVDSQVTMMFWYRQQPGQSLTLIATANQGSEATYESGFVIDKFPISRPNLTFSTLTVSNMSPEDSSIYLCSVEDYPGGIDQYFGPGTRLLVL.

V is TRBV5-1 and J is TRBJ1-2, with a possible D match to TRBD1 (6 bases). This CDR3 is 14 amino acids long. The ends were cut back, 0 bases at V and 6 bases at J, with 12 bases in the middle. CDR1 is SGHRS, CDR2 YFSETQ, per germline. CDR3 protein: CASSLGLAGDGYTF. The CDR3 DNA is TGCGCCAGCAGCTTGGGTTTGGCAGGGGATGGCTACACCTTC.

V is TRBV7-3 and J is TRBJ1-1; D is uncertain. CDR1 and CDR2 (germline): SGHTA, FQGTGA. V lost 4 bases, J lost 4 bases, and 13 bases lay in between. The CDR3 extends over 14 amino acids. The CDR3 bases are TGTGCCAGCAGCTCCCGAGGGAGGAGCACTGAAGCTTTCTTT. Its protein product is CASSSRGRSTEAFF.